A selection of T cell receptor beta chains follows, all from one sample in a study of shared clonotypes between healthy human individuals. The protocol was immunoSEQ multiplex PCR, while the TCRdb copy is restricted to in-frame clones and leaves out a portion. The sample lists 800,000 or so clones, around 96% occurring once. What was sequenced was naive CD8+ T cells sorted from blood. The receptors were sampled from a young man in good health. Each CDR3 is given with its conserved first and last residue. The D gene is left open where the match is weak. Clone size is shown for a subset of rows, as once, few, many or a class of expanded clone.

d_gene: TRBD1; abundance: NA; j_gene: TRBJ2-7; len: 19; v_gene: TRBV7-9; CDR3aa: CASSLAGQPGTGVTYEQYF; CDR3nt: TGTGCCAGCAGCTTAGCGGGCCAACCCGGGACAGGGGTTACCTACGAGCAGTACTTC
d_gene: NA; abundance: NA; j_gene: TRBJ2-1; len: 13; v_gene: TRBV28; CDR3aa: CASSKSGGIEQFF; CDR3nt: TGTGCCAGCAGTAAAAGTGGGGGTATTGAGCAGTTCTTC
d_gene: NA; abundance: once; j_gene: TRBJ2-1; len: 12; v_gene: TRBV11-2; CDR3aa: CASRGSYNEQFF; CDR3nt: TGTGCCAGTCGGGGTTCCTACAATGAGCAGTTCTTC
d_gene: NA; abundance: NA; j_gene: TRBJ2-5; len: 17; v_gene: TRBV7-7; CDR3aa: CASSPKGAALYQETQYF; CDR3nt: TGTGCCAGCAGCCCCAAAGGCGCCGCTCTGTACCAAGAGACCCAGTACTTC
d_gene: NA; abundance: once; j_gene: TRBJ2-7; len: 14; v_gene: TRBV6-1; CDR3aa: CASSLGRTSYEQYF; CDR3nt: TGTGCCAGCAGTCTGGGACGGACCTCCTACGAGCAGTACTTC
d_gene: TRBD2; abundance: NA; j_gene: TRBJ2-1; len: 16; v_gene: TRBV11-2; CDR3aa: CASSLAGLAGGNEQFF; CDR3nt: TGTGCCAGCAGCTTAGCAGGGCTAGCGGGAGGCAATGAGCAGTTCTTC
d_gene: TRBD1; abundance: NA; j_gene: TRBJ1-2; len: 16; v_gene: TRBV5-1; CDR3aa: CASSLAGTGGDGGYTF; CDR3nt: TGCGCCAGCAGCTTGGCCGGGACAGGGGGCGACGGTGGCTACACCTTC
d_gene: TRBD2; abundance: NA; j_gene: TRBJ2-7; len: 18; v_gene: TRBV7-9; CDR3aa: CASSPRRDLAVLSYEQYF; CDR3nt: TGTGCCAGCAGCCCCCGCCGCGATCTAGCGGTTCTCTCCTACGAGCAGTACTTC
d_gene: NA; abundance: few; j_gene: TRBJ1-1; len: 16; v_gene: TRBV19; CDR3aa: CASSIMAGYTDTEAFF; CDR3nt: TGTGCCAGTAGTATTATGGCAGGGTATACGGACACTGAAGCTTTCTTT
d_gene: NA; abundance: NA; j_gene: TRBJ1-5; len: 14; v_gene: TRBV28; CDR3aa: CASIRVYGNQPQHF; CDR3nt: TGTGCCAGCATCCGGGTTTATGGGAATCAGCCCCAGCATTTT
d_gene: NA; abundance: NA; j_gene: TRBJ2-5; len: 13; v_gene: TRBV11-2; CDR3aa: CASSLEFQETQYF; CDR3nt: TGTGCCAGCAGCTTAGAGTTTCAAGAGACCCAGTACTTC
d_gene: NA; abundance: NA; j_gene: TRBJ2-7; len: 15; v_gene: TRBV7-2; CDR3aa: CASSSAWIDSYEQYF; CDR3nt: TGTGCCAGCAGTAGCGCATGGATTGACTCCTACGAGCAGTACTTC
d_gene: TRBD2; abundance: NA; j_gene: TRBJ2-7; len: 14; v_gene: TRBV7-8; CDR3aa: CASRPGLAAYEQYF; CDR3nt: TGTGCCAGCAGACCGGGACTAGCGGCCTACGAGCAGTACTTC
d_gene: NA; abundance: many; j_gene: TRBJ2-7; len: 12; v_gene: TRBV27; CDR3aa: CASSLLGDEQYF; CDR3nt: TGTGCCAGCAGTTTACTCGGGGACGAGCAGTACTTC
d_gene: NA; abundance: NA; j_gene: TRBJ1-5; len: 12; v_gene: TRBV6-5; CDR3aa: CASSYVSGPQHF; CDR3nt: TGTGCCAGCAGTTACGTTTCGGGGCCCCAGCATTTT
d_gene: TRBD2; abundance: NA; j_gene: TRBJ2-1; len: 16; v_gene: TRBV7-9; CDR3aa: CASSPPSGGGYNEQFF; CDR3nt: TGTGCCAGCAGCCCCCCTAGCGGGGGAGGGTACAATGAGCAGTTCTTC
d_gene: TRBD2; abundance: NA; j_gene: TRBJ2-3; len: 15; v_gene: TRBV11-2; CDR3aa: CASSFPRLAGDTQYF; CDR3nt: TGTGCCAGCAGCTTCCCCAGACTAGCTGGAGATACGCAGTATTTT
d_gene: TRBD1; abundance: NA; j_gene: TRBJ2-7; len: 17; v_gene: TRBV9; CDR3aa: CASSVGITGTGDYEQYF; CDR3nt: TGTGCCAGCAGCGTAGGAATTACGGGGACAGGGGACTACGAGCAGTACTTC
d_gene: NA; abundance: NA; j_gene: TRBJ2-3; len: 15; v_gene: TRBV19; CDR3aa: CASTLTGTPSDTQYF; CDR3nt: TGTGCCAGTACTCTTACCGGGACACCTTCCGATACGCAGTATTTT
d_gene: NA; abundance: NA; j_gene: TRBJ2-5; len: 14; v_gene: TRBV11-2; CDR3aa: CASSLGGSQETQYF; CDR3nt: TGTGCCAGCAGCTTAGGAGGATCCCAAGAGACCCAGTACTTC
d_gene: TRBD1; abundance: NA; j_gene: TRBJ1-2; len: 12; v_gene: TRBV7-9; CDR3aa: CASSLGQMGYTF; CDR3nt: TGTGCCAGCAGCTTGGGACAGATGGGCTACACCTTC
d_gene: NA; abundance: NA; j_gene: TRBJ1-4; len: 14; v_gene: TRBV2; CDR3aa: CASSERVLNEKLFF; CDR3nt: TGTGCCAGCAGTGAAAGGGTTTTGAATGAAAAACTGTTTTTT
d_gene: NA; abundance: NA; j_gene: TRBJ2-7; len: 16; v_gene: TRBV28; CDR3aa: CASSPRVLLTSYEQYF; CDR3nt: TGTGCCAGCAGTCCCAGAGTACTACTCACCTCCTACGAGCAGTACTTC
d_gene: TRBD1; abundance: NA; j_gene: TRBJ2-7; len: 14; v_gene: TRBV14; CDR3aa: CASSQSGTGDEQYF; CDR3nt: TGTGCCAGCAGCCAATCCGGGACAGGGGACGAGCAGTACTTC
d_gene: TRBD1; abundance: NA; j_gene: TRBJ2-7; len: 14; v_gene: TRBV5-5; CDR3aa: CASSWGQGDYEQYF; CDR3nt: TGTGCCAGCAGCTGGGGACAGGGGGACTACGAGCAGTACTTC
d_gene: NA; abundance: NA; j_gene: TRBJ2-2; len: 15; v_gene: TRBV28; CDR3aa: CASSAPRARTGELFF; CDR3nt: TGTGCCAGCAGTGCCCCGAGGGCGCGGACCGGGGAGCTGTTTTTT
d_gene: TRBD1; abundance: NA; j_gene: TRBJ2-1; len: 16; v_gene: TRBV11-2; CDR3aa: CASTLGTGGINNEQFF; CDR3nt: TGTGCCAGCACCCTGGGCACAGGGGGCATCAACAATGAGCAGTTCTTC
d_gene: NA; abundance: NA; j_gene: TRBJ2-5; len: 15; v_gene: TRBV7-6; CDR3aa: CASSLELLGQETQYF; CDR3nt: TGTGCCAGCAGCTTAGAACTTTTGGGTCAAGAGACCCAGTACTTC
d_gene: NA; abundance: NA; j_gene: TRBJ2-7; len: 13; v_gene: TRBV29-1; CDR3aa: CSVAINRAGEQYF; CDR3nt: TGCAGCGTGGCTATAAACAGGGCGGGCGAGCAGTACTTC
d_gene: NA; abundance: NA; j_gene: TRBJ1-1; len: 14; v_gene: TRBV6-6; CDR3aa: CASSMLHRDTEAFF; CDR3nt: TGTGCCAGCAGCATGCTTCACAGGGACACTGAAGCTTTCTTT
d_gene: NA; abundance: NA; j_gene: TRBJ1-2; len: 12; v_gene: TRBV18; CDR3aa: CASSPAPGHPAF; CDR3nt: TGTGCCAGCTCACCTGCACCGGGACACCCGGCCTTC
d_gene: NA; abundance: NA; j_gene: TRBJ2-1; len: 14; v_gene: TRBV27; CDR3aa: CASQGGSSYNEQFF; CDR3nt: TGTGCCTCCCAGGGGGGAAGCTCCTACAATGAGCAGTTCTTC
d_gene: TRBD1; abundance: NA; j_gene: TRBJ1-4; len: 13; v_gene: TRBV30; CDR3aa: CAWSAGQGVKLFF; CDR3nt: TGTGCCTGGAGTGCCGGACAGGGCGTAAAACTGTTTTTT
d_gene: NA; abundance: once; j_gene: TRBJ2-3; len: 16; v_gene: TRBV11-2; CDR3aa: CASSLGDFSSTDTQYF; CDR3nt: TGTGCCAGCAGCTTAGGGGACTTTTCTAGCACAGATACGCAGTATTTT
d_gene: NA; abundance: NA; j_gene: TRBJ2-3; len: 14; v_gene: TRBV7-9; CDR3aa: CASSSPGQTDTQYF; CDR3nt: TGTGCCAGCAGCTCGCCCGGACAGACAGATACGCAGTATTTT
d_gene: NA; abundance: NA; j_gene: TRBJ1-5; len: 13; v_gene: TRBV25-1; CDR3aa: CASSPGPNQPQHF; CDR3nt: TGTGCCAGCAGTCCGGGACCCAATCAGCCCCAGCATTTT
d_gene: TRBD2; abundance: NA; j_gene: TRBJ2-1; len: 17; v_gene: TRBV11-2; CDR3aa: CASSLDGTSGMYNEQFF; CDR3nt: TGTGCCAGCAGCTTAGATGGTACTAGCGGGATGTACAATGAGCAGTTCTTC
d_gene: TRBD1; abundance: NA; j_gene: TRBJ2-7; len: 14; v_gene: TRBV19; CDR3aa: CASSLTGASYEQYF; CDR3nt: TGTGCCAGTAGTCTTACAGGGGCCTCCTACGAGCAGTACTTC
d_gene: NA; abundance: few; j_gene: TRBJ2-5; len: 16; v_gene: TRBV5-1; CDR3aa: CASSLVVGTTQETQYF; CDR3nt: TGCGCCAGCAGCTTGGTGGTCGGGACAACCCAAGAGACCCAGTACTTC
d_gene: NA; abundance: NA; j_gene: TRBJ2-7; len: 14; v_gene: TRBV6-4; CDR3aa: CASSEFGGPYEQYF; CDR3nt: TGTGCCAGCAGTGAATTTGGGGGCCCCTACGAGCAGTACTTC
d_gene: TRBD1; abundance: NA; j_gene: TRBJ2-7; len: 14; v_gene: TRBV5-4; CDR3aa: CASSWGTGPYEQYF; CDR3nt: TGTGCCAGCAGTTGGGGGACAGGGCCCTACGAGCAGTACTTC
d_gene: NA; abundance: NA; j_gene: TRBJ1-5; len: 13; v_gene: TRBV6-6; CDR3aa: CASSNQSLMPQHF; CDR3nt: TGTGCCAGCAGTAACCAGTCGTTGATGCCCCAGCATTTT
d_gene: NA; abundance: NA; j_gene: TRBJ2-7; len: 14; v_gene: TRBV10-1; CDR3aa: CASSVPDAPYEQYF; CDR3nt: TGCGCCAGCAGTGTTCCGGACGCTCCCTACGAGCAGTACTTC
d_gene: TRBD1; abundance: NA; j_gene: TRBJ2-3; len: 14; v_gene: TRBV27; CDR3aa: CASGTGKGGDTQYF; CDR3nt: TGTGCCAGCGGGACAGGGAAAGGCGGAGATACGCAGTATTTT
d_gene: NA; abundance: NA; j_gene: TRBJ2-2; len: 10; v_gene: TRBV9; CDR3aa: CASSGRWLFF; CDR3nt: TGTGCCAGCAGCGGACGTTGGCTGTTTTTT